Listed below are T cell receptor beta chains from one sample, sequenced in a study of cytomegalovirus exposure and HLA in healthy donors. Sequencing used immunoSEQ multiplex PCR; TCRdb keeps in-frame clones, though not all of them. The sample has about 350,000 clones; roughly 87% are singletons. Sequenced sample: PBMCs. The origin of the receptors is a woman between 25 and 40 years old in good health and CMV-seropositive. Both conserved end residues are part of each CDR3. A D gene is named only where the DNA matches it firmly. Clone size is shown for a subset of rows, as once, few, many or a class of expanded clone.

-	TRBV29-1	-	TRBJ2-1	TGCAGCGTAAGACGTGTGGATGAGCAGTTCTTC	CSVRRVDEQFF
TRBD1	TRBV27	-	TRBJ1-4	TGTGCCAGCAGTTTATGGACAGGACCTAATGAAAAACTGTTTTTT	CASSLWTGPNEKLFF
TRBD2	TRBV10-3	-	TRBJ2-1	TGTGCCATCAGTGAGTCGGGTAGCGGGAGCGGGAATGAGCAGTTCTTC	CAISESGSGSGNEQFF
-	TRBV2	-	TRBJ2-3	TGTGCCAGCAGTGTCCTCGACAGGCGAGCTAGCACAGATACGCAGTATTTT	CASSVLDRRASTDTQYF
TRBD1	TRBV5-1	-	TRBJ2-1	TGCGCCAGCAGCTTACAGGGGAATGAGCAGTTCTTC	CASSLQGNEQFF
-	TRBV7-9	-	TRBJ2-7	TGTGCCAGCAGCCGGGAGCGAGGGGGCACCTACGAGCAGTACTTC	CASSRERGGTYEQYF
-	TRBV7-3	-	TRBJ2-7	TGTGCCAGCAGCTTAAAGCCCGACTACGAGCAGTACTTC	CASSLKPDYEQYF
TRBD2	TRBV10-3	-	TRBJ2-7	TGTGCCATCAGCGGGGGACTAGCGGCGATCTACGAGCAGTACTTC	CAISGGLAAIYEQYF
-	TRBV6-5	-	TRBJ1-2	TGTGCCAGCAGTTACCGCGGGGGGATTCCCTATGGCTACACCTTC	CASSYRGGIPYGYTF
-	TRBV6-1	once	TRBJ2-7	TGTGCCAGCGATAGACAGACCTACGAGCAGTACTTC	CASDRQTYEQYF
-	TRBV7-2	-	TRBJ2-1	TGTGCCAGCAGCTTAAACGGGGGCTATGAGCAGTTCTTC	CASSLNGGYEQFF
-	TRBV9	-	TRBJ2-5	TGTGCCAGCAGCGTATTCGGTATCCAAGAGACCCAGTACTTC	CASSVFGIQETQYF
-	TRBV9	-	TRBJ2-5	TGTGCCAGCAGCCGGGGATCGATACTAGCTAGGGGAGAGACCCAGTACTTC	CASSRGSILARGETQYF
-	TRBV5-1	-	TRBJ1-2	TGCGCCAGCAGCTTAAGGACAGACCGGGCAGACTATGGCTACACCTTC	CASSLRTDRADYGYTF
-	TRBV4-1	-	TRBJ2-7	TGCGCCAGCAGCTACCCGGGTAAGGACTACGAGCAGTACTTC	CASSYPGKDYEQYF
TRBD2	TRBV7-2	-	TRBJ2-7	TGTGCCAGCAGCTTAGTGACTAGCGGGAGCTCGGGGGGGGAGCAGTACTTC	CASSLVTSGSSGGEQYF
TRBD2	TRBV7-3	-	TRBJ2-5	TGTGCCAGCAGCTTAGTGGCGGGAGCCGGCCAAGAGACCCAGTACTTC	CASSLVAGAGQETQYF
TRBD1	TRBV11-3	-	TRBJ2-1	TGTGCCAGCAGCCAACAGGGGGCTTACAATGAGCAGTTCTTC	CASSQQGAYNEQFF
TRBD2	TRBV2	-	TRBJ2-7	TGTGCCAGCACCCTGACTAGCGGCATCGGGCAGTACTTC	CASTLTSGIGQYF
-	TRBV28	-	TRBJ1-1	TGTGCCAGCAGCCCAGTCACCGTCGGGTTTACTGAAGCTTTCTTT	CASSPVTVGFTEAFF
-	TRBV28	-	TRBJ1-5	TGTGCCAGCAGTTTATCAGGGAACAATCAGCCCCAGCATTTT	CASSLSGNNQPQHF
-	TRBV28	-	TRBJ1-1	TGTGCCAGCAGTTGGGTAGAAAACGGTGAAGCTTTCTTT	CASSWVENGEAFF
TRBD2	TRBV6-5	-	TRBJ2-7	TGTGCCAGCAGGGGATCCCGCGGGGGGCACTACGAGCAGTACTTC	CASRGSRGGHYEQYF
-	TRBV2	-	TRBJ2-6	TGTGCCAGCAGTCCTGGGATAACTGGGGCCAACGTCCTGACTTTC	CASSPGITGANVLTF
-	TRBV11-2	-	TRBJ1-4	TGTGCCAGCAGCTTAGGTGGGGAAAAACTGTTTTTT	CASSLGGEKLFF
-	TRBV28	-	TRBJ1-3	TGTGCCAGCAAACCACAGGAAGCCCTGGGAAACACCATATATTTT	CASKPQEALGNTIYF
-	TRBV14	-	TRBJ2-1	TGTGCCAGCAGCCAAGGCCCAGGGTTCTACAATGAGCAGTTCTTC	CASSQGPGFYNEQFF
-	TRBV15	-	TRBJ2-7	TGTGCCACCAGCAGAGATCTCCTCTACGAGCAGTACTTC	CATSRDLLYEQYF
TRBD1	TRBV10-3	-	TRBJ2-3	TGTGCCATCAGTGGGGGACAGTCCCTCAGCACAGATACGCAGTATTTT	CAISGGQSLSTDTQYF
TRBD1	TRBV6-5	-	TRBJ1-1	TGTGCCAGCAGCCGCCCCAGGACAGGGTCTGGGGAAGCTTTCTTT	CASSRPRTGSGEAFF
-	TRBV30	-	TRBJ1-4	TGTGCCTGGAGCAAAGGACGGGTTGCAACTAATGAAAAACTGTTTTTT	CAWSKGRVATNEKLFF
-	TRBV6-5	-	TRBJ2-7	TGTGCCAGCAGTTACTCTGGGCACGAGCAGTACTTC	CASSYSGHEQYF
-	TRBV10-2	once	TRBJ2-7	TGCGCCAGCACTCCTAGGGCCAACTCCTACGAGCAGTACTTC	CASTPRANSYEQYF
-	TRBV15	-	TRBJ1-1	TGTGCCACCAGCAGAGATGGAGCGGACAGGAACACTGAAGCTTTCTTT	CATSRDGADRNTEAFF
-	TRBV19	-	TRBJ2-7	TGTGCCAGTAGTATGTCGATCAGGGATGCCTACGAGCAGTACTTC	CASSMSIRDAYEQYF
-	TRBV5-6	once	TRBJ2-7	TGTGCCAGCAGCTTGGAGGTAGCCGGGAACCTCTACGAGCAGTACTTC	CASSLEVAGNLYEQYF
-	TRBV28	-	TRBJ2-7	TGTGCCAGCAGTTTCGACGGTGGAGGTACCTACGAGCAGTACTTC	CASSFDGGGTYEQYF
-	TRBV28	-	TRBJ2-7	TGTGCCAGCAGTTTACGGGGCTCACCCTCCTACGAGCAGTACTTC	CASSLRGSPSYEQYF
-	TRBV7-9	-	TRBJ2-7	TGTGCCAGCAGCTTAGCGGTGGGCCCCTACGAGCAGTACTTC	CASSLAVGPYEQYF
TRBD2	TRBV14	-	TRBJ2-7	TGTGCCAGCAGCCACCTAGCGGCTGCCTACGAGCAGTACTTC	CASSHLAAAYEQYF
TRBD2	TRBV9	-	TRBJ2-7	TGTGCCAGCAGCGCCTCTACTAGCGGGAGCAACGAGCAGTACTTC	CASSASTSGSNEQYF